This T cell receptor (beta chain) was recorded in a study of blood T cell repertoires in COVID-19. Study-wide background: COVID-19 samples, acute and convalescent, were from the United States, Italy and Spain. PBMCs, B-cell-depleted T cells, or T cells provided the cDNA or gDNA that made up the material.

TCRdb keeps only in-frame clones here, not all; method: immunoSEQ multiplex PCR. This sample has more than 250,000 clones, with over 80% found just once. Seattle's cohort entered during active infection and was followed longitudinally. The CDR3 has 13 residues. CDR1 MNHNY and CDR2 SVGAGI come from the germline V gene (reference sequence). Trimming cost V 8 bases and J 5 bases, with 12 bases left between them. Input material: peripheral blood. This rearrangement joins TRBV6-6 to TRBJ1-4; D is uncertain. The TCR comes from a woman aged 45-60 years with COVID-19, enrolled during active disease. The chain's CDR3 is CASQPAGNEKLFF. In DNA, the CDR3 is TGTGCCAGCCAACCCGCGGGGAATGAAAAACTGTTTTTT.